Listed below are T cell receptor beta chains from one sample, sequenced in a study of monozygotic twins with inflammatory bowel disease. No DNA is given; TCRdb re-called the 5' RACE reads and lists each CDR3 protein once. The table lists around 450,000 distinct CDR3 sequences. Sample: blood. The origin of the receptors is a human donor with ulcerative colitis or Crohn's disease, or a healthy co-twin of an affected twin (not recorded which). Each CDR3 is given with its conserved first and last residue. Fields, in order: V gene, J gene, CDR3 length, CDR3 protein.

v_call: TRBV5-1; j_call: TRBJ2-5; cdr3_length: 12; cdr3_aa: CASSKAQETQYF
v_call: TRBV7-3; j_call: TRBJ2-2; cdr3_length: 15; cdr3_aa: CASSPSGGAIGELFF
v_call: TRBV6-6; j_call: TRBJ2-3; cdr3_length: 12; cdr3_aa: CATRGGTDTQYF
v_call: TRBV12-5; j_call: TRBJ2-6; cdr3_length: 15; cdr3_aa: CASVLSPLGANVLTF
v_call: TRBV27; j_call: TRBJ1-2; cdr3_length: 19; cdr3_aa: CASRQARTGGGRGIGGYTF
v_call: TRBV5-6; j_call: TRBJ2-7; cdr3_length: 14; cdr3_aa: CASSFQGAGYEQYF
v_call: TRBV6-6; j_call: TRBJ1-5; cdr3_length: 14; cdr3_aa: CASTLSYSNQPQHF
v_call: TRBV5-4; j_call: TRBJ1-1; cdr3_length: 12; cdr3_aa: CASSLDHTEAFF
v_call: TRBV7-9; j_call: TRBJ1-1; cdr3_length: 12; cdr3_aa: CASEWGNTEAFF
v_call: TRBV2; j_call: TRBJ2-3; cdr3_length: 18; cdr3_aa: CASSEVVGTGYSTDTQYF
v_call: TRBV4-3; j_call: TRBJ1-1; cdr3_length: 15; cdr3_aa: CASSKGQPVGTEAFF
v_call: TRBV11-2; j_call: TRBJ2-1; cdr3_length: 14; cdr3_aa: CASSLGAIYNEQFF
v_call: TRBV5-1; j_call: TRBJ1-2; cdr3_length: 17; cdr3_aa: CASRHPGQGREDYGYTF
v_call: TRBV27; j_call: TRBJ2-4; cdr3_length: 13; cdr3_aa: CASSAWDQNMQYF
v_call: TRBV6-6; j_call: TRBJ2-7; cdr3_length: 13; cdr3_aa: CASSYLTGMEQYF
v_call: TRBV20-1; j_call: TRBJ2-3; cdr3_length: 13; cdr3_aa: CSAPPATMDTQYF
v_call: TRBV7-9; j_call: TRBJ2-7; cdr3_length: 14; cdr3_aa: CASSLRQGSGEQYF
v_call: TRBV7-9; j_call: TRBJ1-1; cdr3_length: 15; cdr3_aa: CASSLEPGGGFEAFF
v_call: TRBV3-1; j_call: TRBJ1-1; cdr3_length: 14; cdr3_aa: CASIGDSPNTEAFF
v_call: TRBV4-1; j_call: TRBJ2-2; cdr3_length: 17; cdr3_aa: CASSQDAASGGPGELFF
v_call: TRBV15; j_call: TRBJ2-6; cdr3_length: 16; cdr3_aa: CATSRGRSSGANVLTF
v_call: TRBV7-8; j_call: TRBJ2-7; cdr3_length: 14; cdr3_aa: CASSLPGTGYEQYF
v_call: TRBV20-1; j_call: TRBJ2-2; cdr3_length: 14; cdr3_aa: CSARQGPATGELFF
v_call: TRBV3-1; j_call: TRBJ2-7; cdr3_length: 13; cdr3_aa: CASSHDGGYEQYF
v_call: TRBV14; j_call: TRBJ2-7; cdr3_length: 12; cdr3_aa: CASSQDRVGQYF
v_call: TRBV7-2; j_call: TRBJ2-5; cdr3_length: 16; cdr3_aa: CASSLAISGIQETQYF
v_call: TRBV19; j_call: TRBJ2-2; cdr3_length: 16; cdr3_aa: CASSMGTSANTGELFF
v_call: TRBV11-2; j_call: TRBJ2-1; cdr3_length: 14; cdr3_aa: CASTPLSRYNEQFF
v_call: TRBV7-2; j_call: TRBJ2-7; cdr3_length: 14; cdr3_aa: CASNPGAGVYEQYF
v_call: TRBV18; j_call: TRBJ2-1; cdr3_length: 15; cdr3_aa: CASSPPGLTANEQFF
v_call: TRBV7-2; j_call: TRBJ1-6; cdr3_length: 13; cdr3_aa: CASSADRHSPLHF
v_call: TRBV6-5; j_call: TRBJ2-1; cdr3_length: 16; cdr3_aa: CASSSRTSGGYNEQFF
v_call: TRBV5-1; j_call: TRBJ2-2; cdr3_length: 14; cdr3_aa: CASTPPDRPGELFF
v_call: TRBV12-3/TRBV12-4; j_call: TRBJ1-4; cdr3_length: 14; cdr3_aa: CASSSMESNEKLFF
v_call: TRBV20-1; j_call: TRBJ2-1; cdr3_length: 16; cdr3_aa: CSATRPGGEGRREQFF
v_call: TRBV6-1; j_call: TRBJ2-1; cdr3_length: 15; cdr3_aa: CASSSEGVAYTQQFF
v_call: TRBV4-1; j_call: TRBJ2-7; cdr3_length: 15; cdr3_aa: CASSHLDRVDYEQYF
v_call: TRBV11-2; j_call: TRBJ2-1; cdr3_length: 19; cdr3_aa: CASSLIRSGQGLSYNEQFF
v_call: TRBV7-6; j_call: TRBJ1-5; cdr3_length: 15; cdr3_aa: CASSPEGVGNQPQHF
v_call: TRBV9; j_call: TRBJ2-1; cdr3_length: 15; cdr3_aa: CASSVGGLAANEQFF
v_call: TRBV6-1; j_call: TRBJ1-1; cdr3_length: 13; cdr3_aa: CASSEPGDPEAFF
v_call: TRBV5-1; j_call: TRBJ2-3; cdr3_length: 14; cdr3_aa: CASSKPGPTDTQYF
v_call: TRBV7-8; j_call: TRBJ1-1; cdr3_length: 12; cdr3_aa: CASSLGQIEAFF
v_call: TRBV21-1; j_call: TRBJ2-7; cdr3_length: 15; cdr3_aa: CASIDRDRAFYEQYF
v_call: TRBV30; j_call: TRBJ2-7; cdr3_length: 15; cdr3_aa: CAWTFRGIYQGEQYF
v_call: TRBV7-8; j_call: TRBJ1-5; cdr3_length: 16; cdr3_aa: CASSLEGERSNQPQHF
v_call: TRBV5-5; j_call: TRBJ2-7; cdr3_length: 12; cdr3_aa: CASSWDGTGQYF
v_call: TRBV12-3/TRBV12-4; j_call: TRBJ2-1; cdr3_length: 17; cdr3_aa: CASSPLAGGISTDEQFF
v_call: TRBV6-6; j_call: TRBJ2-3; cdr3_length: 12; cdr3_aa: CASRMDTDTQYF
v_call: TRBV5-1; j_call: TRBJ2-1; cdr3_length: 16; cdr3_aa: CASSPLAGEPYNEQFF
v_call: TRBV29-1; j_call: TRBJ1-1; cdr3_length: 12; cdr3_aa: CSVGDRGTEAFF